This T cell receptor (beta chain) was recovered during a study of blood T cell repertoires in COVID-19 (dated by TCRdb to about 2020). Context from the whole study: Samples covering the acute and convalescent phases of COVID-19 were provided by collaborators in the United States, Italy and Spain. The material from the prospective study consisted of cDNA or gDNA derived from T cells, B-cell-depleted T cells, or PBMCs. Deeply sampled blood TCRbeta repertoires from subjects exposed to, actively infected with, or recovered from COVID-19 were included in the dataset. The repertoires were released in a freely available public database intended as a resource for research on the immune response to SARS-CoV-2. Samples came from the ongoing ImmuneRACE study (first 160 participants) plus 1,254 subjects from 6 global collaborators. Sample metadata almost always included a de-identified subject ID, COVID-19 status, age in years and sex. Where available, HLA class I and class II types were obtained from metadata supplied by the sample provider rather than from assay-based typing.

TCRbeta CDR3 regions were amplified from genomic DNA by means of the immunoSEQ Assay, a bias-controlled multiplex PCR. The original methods were these. Within the assay, amplification of reference gene primers was used to estimate how many nucleated cells each sample contained. Sequence reads were collapsed and filtered to measure the absolute abundance of every unique TCRbeta CDR3 rearrangement. For each sample, productive Simpson clonality was calculated as the square root of Simpson's diversity index across productive rearrangements. The source is immuneACCESS, and TCRdb retained only in-frame sequences with V and J called. Part of the clones is not carried over; for the studies checked, unresolved V genes explain less than half of this, and the remainder is unexplained. The V and J calls and clone size come from that table; D and trimming were worked out from the DNA. The sample has about 190,000 clones on record, roughly 78% of them singletons. The ten largest clones take up 2.5% to 3% of the sample.

The germline V end is reduced by 6 bases and the J end by 7 bases; junction bases left unmatched: 14. Reading from cysteine to phenylalanine, the CDR3 counts 15 amino acids. Only the CDR3 DNA is retained, 45 bases long and in frame from the first base. The germline V gene (reference sequence) provides CDR1 LNHNV and CDR2 YYDKDF. What the study reported, not specific to this receptor: Clinical and demographic metadata were provided uncurated, with the amount varying by source and participant.

This clone has a handful of counts. It has no known antigen specificity. Base qualities are not provided; no much larger clone lies one nucleotide away. Each collaborating institution followed its own protocols to collect whole blood in K2EDTA tubes. For TCRbeta analysis, collaborators shipped samples as frozen whole blood, isolated PBMCs, or DNA extracted from either of those sample types. The specimen sequenced was peripheral blood. The chain is encoded by TRBV15 joined to TRBJ1-1; the central 7 bases match TRBD1. This sequence originates from a woman older than 75 with active or convalescent COVID-19. The nucleotides read TGTGCCACCAGTCAGGGAGGCAGGGGGGCAGGTGAAGCTTTCTTT. Its protein is CATSQGGRGAGEAFF.